The clone carrying this T cell receptor (beta chain) was observed a handful of times. The data originate from a study of identical twins. Per the germline V gene, CDR1 is SEHNR and CDR2 is FQNEAQ (reference sequence). The CDR3 extends over 15 amino acids. V lost 5 bases to trimming and J lost 6 bases; unmatched junction nucleotides: 6. In TCRdb, the 5' RACE reads were re-called with MiXCR into one record per CDR3 protein. The sample has 550,000 to 700,000 distinct CDR3 sequences, roughly 20% seen once. A further study also used this sample, focusing on T cells expressing NK-cell markers.

This clonotype was obtained from a woman younger than 35 in good health. This chain links TRBV7-9 with TRBJ2-7; 14 bases fit TRBD2. Sequencing was done on a sample of PBMCs. In nucleotides, the CDR3 is TGTGCCAGCAGCGCCGGGACTAGCGGGAGTGGCGAGCAGTACTTC. Protein product: CASSAGTSGSGEQYF.